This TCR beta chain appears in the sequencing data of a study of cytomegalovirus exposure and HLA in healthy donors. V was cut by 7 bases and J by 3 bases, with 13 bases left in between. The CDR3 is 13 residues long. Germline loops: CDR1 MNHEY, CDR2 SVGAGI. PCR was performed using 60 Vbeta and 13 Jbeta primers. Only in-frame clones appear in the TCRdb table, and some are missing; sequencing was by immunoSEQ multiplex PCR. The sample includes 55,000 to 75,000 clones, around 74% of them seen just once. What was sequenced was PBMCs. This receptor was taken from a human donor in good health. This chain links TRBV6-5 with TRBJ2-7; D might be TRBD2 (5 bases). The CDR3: CASNRLGSYEQYF. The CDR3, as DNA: TGTGCCAGCAACCGGTTGGGGAGCTACGAGCAGTACTTC.